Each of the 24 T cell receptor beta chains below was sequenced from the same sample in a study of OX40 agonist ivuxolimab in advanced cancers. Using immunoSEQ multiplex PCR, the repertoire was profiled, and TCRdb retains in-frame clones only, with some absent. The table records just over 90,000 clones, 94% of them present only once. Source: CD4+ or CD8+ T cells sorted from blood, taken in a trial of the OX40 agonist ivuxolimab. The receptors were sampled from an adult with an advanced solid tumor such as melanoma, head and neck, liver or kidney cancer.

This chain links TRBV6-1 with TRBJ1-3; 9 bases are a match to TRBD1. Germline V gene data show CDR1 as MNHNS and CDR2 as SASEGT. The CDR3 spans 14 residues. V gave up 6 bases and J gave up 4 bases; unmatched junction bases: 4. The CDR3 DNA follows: TGTGCCAGCAGCTGGACAGGGGACGGAAACACCATATATTTT. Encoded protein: CASSWTGDGNTIYF.

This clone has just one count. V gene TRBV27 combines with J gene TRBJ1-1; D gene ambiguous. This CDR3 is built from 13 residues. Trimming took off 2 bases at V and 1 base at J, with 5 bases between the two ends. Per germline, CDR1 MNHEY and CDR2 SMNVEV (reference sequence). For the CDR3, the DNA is TGTGCCAGCAGTTTAATTCCGAACACTGAAGCTTTCTTT. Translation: CASSLIPNTEAFF.

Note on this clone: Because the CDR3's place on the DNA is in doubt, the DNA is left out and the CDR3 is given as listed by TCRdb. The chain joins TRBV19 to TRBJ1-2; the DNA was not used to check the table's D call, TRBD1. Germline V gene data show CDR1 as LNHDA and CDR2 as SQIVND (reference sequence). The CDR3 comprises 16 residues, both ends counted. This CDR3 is CASTSGTGVWNYGYTF.

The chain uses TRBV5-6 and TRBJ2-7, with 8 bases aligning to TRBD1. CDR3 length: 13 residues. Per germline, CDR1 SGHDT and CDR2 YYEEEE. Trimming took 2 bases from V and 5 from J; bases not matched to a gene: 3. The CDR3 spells CASSLQGDHEQYF. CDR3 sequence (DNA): TGTGCCAGCAGCTTACAGGGGGACCACGAGCAGTACTTC. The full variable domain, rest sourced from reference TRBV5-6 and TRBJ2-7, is DAGVTQSPTHLIKTRGQQVTLRCSPKSGHDTVSWYQQALGQGPQFIFQYYEEEERQRGNFPDRFSGHQFPNYSSELNVNALLLGDSALYLCASSLQGDHEQYFGPGTRLTVT.

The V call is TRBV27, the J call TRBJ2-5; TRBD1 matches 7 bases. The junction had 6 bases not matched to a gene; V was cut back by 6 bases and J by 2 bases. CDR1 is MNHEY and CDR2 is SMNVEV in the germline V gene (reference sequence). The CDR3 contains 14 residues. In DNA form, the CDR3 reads TGTGCCAGCAGCCCGGACAGGCTTCAAGAGACCCAGTACTTC. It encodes CASSPDRLQETQYF.

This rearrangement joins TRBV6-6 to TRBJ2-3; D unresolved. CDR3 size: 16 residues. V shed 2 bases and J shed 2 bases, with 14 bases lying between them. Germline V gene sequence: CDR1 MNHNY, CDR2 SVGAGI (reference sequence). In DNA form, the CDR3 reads TGTGCCAGCAGTTACGCCGTCAGTTCCTTCACAGATACGCAGTATTTT. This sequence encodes CASSYAVSSFTDTQYF.

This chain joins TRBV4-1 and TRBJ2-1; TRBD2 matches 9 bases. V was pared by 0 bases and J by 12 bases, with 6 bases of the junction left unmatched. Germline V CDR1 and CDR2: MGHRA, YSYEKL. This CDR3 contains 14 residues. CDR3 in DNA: TGCGCCAGCAGCCAAGAGGGATCAGCGGGAGGGCAGTTCTTC. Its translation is CASSQEGSAGGQFF.

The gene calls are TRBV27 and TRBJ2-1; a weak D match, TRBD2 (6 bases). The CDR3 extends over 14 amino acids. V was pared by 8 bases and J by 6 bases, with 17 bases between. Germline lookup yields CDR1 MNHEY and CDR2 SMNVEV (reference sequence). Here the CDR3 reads CASGYRDSRNEQFF. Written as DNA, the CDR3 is TGTGCCAGCGGGTACCGGGACTCGCGCAATGAGCAGTTCTTC.

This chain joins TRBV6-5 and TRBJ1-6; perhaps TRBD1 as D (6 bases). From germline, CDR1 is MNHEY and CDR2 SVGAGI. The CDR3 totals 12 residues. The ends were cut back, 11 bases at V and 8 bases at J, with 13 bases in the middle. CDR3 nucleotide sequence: TGTGCCGGTTACAGGGCTTATTCACCCCTCCACTTT. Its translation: CAGYRAYSPLHF.

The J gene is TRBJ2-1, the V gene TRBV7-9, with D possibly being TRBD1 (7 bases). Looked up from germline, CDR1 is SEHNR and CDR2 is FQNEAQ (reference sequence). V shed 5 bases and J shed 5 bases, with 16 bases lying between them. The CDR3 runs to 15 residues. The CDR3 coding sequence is TGTGCCAGCAGCATTTCAGGGGGGACCGACAATGAGCAGTTCTTC. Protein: CASSISGGTDNEQFF.

CDR3 protein: CASSSPGTRGGGYTF. CDR3 coding DNA: TGTGCCAGCAGCTCACCTGGGACCAGGGGAGGAGGCTACACCTTC. The chain links TRBV5-8 to TRBJ1-2; maybe TRBD1 (6 bases). CDR3 length: 15 amino acids. The ends were cut back, 3 bases at V and 8 bases at J, with 20 bases in the middle. Germline-derived CDR1 and CDR2 are SGHTS and YDEGEE.

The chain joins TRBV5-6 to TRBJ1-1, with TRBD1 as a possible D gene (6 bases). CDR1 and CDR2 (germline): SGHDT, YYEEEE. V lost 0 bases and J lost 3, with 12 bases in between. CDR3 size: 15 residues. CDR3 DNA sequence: TGTGCCAGCAGCTTGGACCGAAGGGGGTACACTGAAGCTTTCTTT. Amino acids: CASSLDRRGYTEAFF.

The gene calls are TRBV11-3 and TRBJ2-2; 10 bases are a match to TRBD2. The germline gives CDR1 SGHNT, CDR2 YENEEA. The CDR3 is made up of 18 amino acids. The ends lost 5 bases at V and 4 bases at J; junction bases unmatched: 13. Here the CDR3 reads CASSRASTSGMGTGELFF. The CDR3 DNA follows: TGTGCCAGCAGCCGAGCGAGTACTAGCGGGATGGGCACCGGGGAGCTGTTTTTT.

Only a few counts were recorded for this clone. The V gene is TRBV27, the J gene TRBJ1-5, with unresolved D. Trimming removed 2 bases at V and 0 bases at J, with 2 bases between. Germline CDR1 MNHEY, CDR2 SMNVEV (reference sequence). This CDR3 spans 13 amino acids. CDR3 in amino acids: CASSLSSNQPQHF. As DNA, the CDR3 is TGTGCCAGCAGTTTAAGTAGCAATCAGCCCCAGCATTTT.

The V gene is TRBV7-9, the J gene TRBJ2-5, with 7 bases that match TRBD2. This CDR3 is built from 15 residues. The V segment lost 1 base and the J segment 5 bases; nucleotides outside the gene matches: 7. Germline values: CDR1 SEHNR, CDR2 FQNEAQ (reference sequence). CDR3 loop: CASSLVGRGMETQYF. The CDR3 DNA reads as TGTGCCAGCAGCTTAGTGGGGAGGGGAATGGAGACCCAGTACTTC.

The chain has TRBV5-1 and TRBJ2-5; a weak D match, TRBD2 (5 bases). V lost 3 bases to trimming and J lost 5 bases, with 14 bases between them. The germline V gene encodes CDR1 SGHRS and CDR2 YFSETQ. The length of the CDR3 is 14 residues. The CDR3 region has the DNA TGCGCCAGCAGCTCCCTCGAGGGTCCGGAGACCCAGTACTTC. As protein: CASSSLEGPETQYF.

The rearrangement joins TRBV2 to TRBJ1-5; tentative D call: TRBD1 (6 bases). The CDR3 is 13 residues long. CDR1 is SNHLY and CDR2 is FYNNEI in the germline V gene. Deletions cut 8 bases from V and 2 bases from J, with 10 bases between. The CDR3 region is CASGGQGNQPQHF. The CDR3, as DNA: TGTGCCAGCGGGGGGCAGGGCAATCAGCCCCAGCATTTT.

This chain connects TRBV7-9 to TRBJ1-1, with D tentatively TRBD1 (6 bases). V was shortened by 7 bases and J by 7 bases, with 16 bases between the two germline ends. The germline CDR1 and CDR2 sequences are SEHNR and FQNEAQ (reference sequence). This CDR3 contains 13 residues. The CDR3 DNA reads TGTGCCAGCACGTTCATAATACAGGGTGAAGCTTTCTTT. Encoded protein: CASTFIIQGEAFF.

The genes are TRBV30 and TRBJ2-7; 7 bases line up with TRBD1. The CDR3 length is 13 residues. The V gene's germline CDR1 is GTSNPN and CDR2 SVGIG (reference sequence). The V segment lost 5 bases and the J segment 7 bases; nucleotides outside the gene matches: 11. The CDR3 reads CAWEKTGRKEQYF. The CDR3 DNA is TGTGCCTGGGAAAAGACAGGGCGGAAGGAGCAGTACTTC.

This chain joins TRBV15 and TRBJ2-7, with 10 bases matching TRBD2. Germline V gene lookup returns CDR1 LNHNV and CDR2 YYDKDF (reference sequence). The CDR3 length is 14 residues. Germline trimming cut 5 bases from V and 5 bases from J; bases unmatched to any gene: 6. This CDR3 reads CATSVSGRFHEQYF. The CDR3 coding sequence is TGTGCCACCAGCGTTAGCGGGAGGTTCCACGAGCAGTACTTC.

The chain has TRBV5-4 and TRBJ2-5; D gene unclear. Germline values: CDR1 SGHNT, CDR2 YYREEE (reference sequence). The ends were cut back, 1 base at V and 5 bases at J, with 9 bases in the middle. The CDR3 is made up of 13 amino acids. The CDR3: CASSLWAEETQYF. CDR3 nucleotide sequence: TGTGCCAGCAGCTTGTGGGCTGAGGAGACCCAGTACTTC.

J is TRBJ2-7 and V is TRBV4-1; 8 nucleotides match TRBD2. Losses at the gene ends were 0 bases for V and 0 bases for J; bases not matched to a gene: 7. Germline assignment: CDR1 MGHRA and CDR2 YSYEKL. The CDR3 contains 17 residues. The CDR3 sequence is CASSQDRSGGSSYEQYF. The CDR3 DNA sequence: TGCGCCAGCAGCCAAGATCGAAGCGGGGGCTCCTCCTACGAGCAGTACTTC.

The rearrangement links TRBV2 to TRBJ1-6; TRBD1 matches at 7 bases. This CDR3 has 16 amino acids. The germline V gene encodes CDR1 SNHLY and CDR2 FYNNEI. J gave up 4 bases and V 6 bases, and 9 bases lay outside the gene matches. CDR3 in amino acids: CASSRLTGDYNSPLHF. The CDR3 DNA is TGTGCCAGCAGCCGCTTAACAGGGGATTATAATTCACCCCTCCACTTT.

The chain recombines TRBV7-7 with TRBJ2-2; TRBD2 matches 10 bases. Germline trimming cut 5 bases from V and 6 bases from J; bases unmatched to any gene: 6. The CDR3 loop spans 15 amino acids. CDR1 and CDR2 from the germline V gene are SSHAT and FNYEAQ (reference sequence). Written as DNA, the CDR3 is TGTGCCAGCAGCCCAACTAGCGGGATTTCCGGGGAGCTGTTTTTT. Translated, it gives CASSPTSGISGELFF. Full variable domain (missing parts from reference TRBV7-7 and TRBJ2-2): GAGVSQSPRYKVTKRGQDVTLRCDPISSHATLYWYQQALGQGPEFLTYFNYEAQPDKSGLPSDRFSAERPEGSISTLTIQRTEQRDSAMYRCASSPTSGISGELFFGEGSRLTVL.